Following are 15 T cell receptor beta chains from one sample sequenced in a study of T cell repertoires in cytomegalovirus infection. TCRdb fed the reads into MiXCR, producing one record per CDR3 protein. Among hundreds of thousands of distinct CDR3 sequences listed, roughly a tenth were seen once. Material: PBMCs. The source is a human donor in good health (CMV status not recorded). Some clones in this sample may be carry-over from other donors' samples.

The V and J genes are TRBV20-1 and TRBJ1-5; D gene ambiguous. Trimming stripped 0 bases from V and 4 bases from J, with 10 bases between. The V gene's germline CDR1 is DFQATT and CDR2 SNEGSKA (reference sequence). The CDR3 length is 14 residues. This CDR3 is CSARDWTGNQPQHF. Here the CDR3 DNA reads TGCAGTGCTAGAGATTGGACGGGTAATCAGCCCCAGCATTTT.

This clonotype was observed at least ten times. This chain links TRBV7-8 with TRBJ2-4; possible D gene TRBD1, 5 bases. The germline V gene has CDR1 SGHVS and CDR2 FQNEAQ. This CDR3 is built from 15 residues. The V end was cut by 1 base, the J end by 8 bases, with 15 bases between. Written as DNA, the CDR3 is TGTGCCAGCAGCTTAGAGGGCGCCAGGGCGGACATTCAGTACTTC. It yields the protein CASSLEGARADIQYF. Full variable domain (missing parts from reference TRBV7-8 and TRBJ2-4): GAGVSQSPRYKVAKRGQDVALRCDPISGHVSLFWYQQALGQGPEFLTYFQNEAQLDKSGLPSDRFFAERPEGSVSTLKIQRTQQEDSAVYLCASSLEGARADIQYFGAGTRLSVL.

This clonotype has a count of ten or more. The rearrangement joins TRBV7-2 to TRBJ1-3; 9 nucleotides align to TRBD1. The CDR3 covers 16 residues. The germline V gene has CDR1 SGHTA and CDR2 FQGNSA. The trim removed 3 bases at V and 2 bases at J, leaving 5 bases unmatched. CDR3: CASSFSDRGPGNTIYF. DNA of the CDR3: TGTGCCAGCAGCTTCTCGGACAGGGGACCTGGAAACACCATATATTTT.

The table lists this clonotype with a few counts. The chain has TRBV29-1 and TRBJ2-1; D gene unclear. Trimming left V 0 bases short and J 3 bases short, with 15 bases between. Germline CDR1 reads SQVTM; CDR2 reads ANQGSEA. The CDR3 loop spans 16 amino acids. CDR3 coding DNA: TGCAGCGTTGAAGATCGGGCAGGCGGCTTCTACAATGAGCAGTTCTTC. This codes for CSVEDRAGGFYNEQFF.

This clonotype was found many times. The chain couples TRBV15 to TRBJ1-1; 7 bases map to TRBD1. Trimming took 7 bases from V and 4 from J; bases not matched to a gene: 12. CDR3 length equals 15 residues. Germline V gene data show CDR1 as LNHNV and CDR2 as YYDKDF (reference sequence). In nucleotides, the CDR3 is TGTGCCACCAAGGCTAGGTCAGGGGGTTCCACTGAAGCTTTCTTT. This encodes CATKARSGGSTEAFF.

This clonotype was counted at least ten times. This sequence joins TRBV24-1 and TRBJ2-3; 8 bases line up with TRBD2. J gave up 6 bases and V 10 bases, and 20 bases lay outside the gene matches. Germline CDR1 and CDR2: KGHDR and SFDVKD. This CDR3 has 17 residues. The CDR3, as DNA: TGTGCCACGTCGCGGGGGGCAGGAGATAGTGGAAGGGATACGCAGTATTTT. Residues: CATSRGAGDSGRDTQYF.

The chain is built from TRBV10-2 and TRBJ1-4, with D unresolved. This CDR3 has 12 residues. CDR1 is WSHSY, CDR2 SAAADI, per germline. The V gene lost 7 bases and the J gene lost 3 bases, with 6 bases spanning the gap. The CDR3 reads CASTEPNEKLFF. The CDR3 region has the DNA TGCGCCAGCACAGAACCTAATGAAAAACTGTTTTTT.

CDR3 DNA sequence: TGTGCCAGCACCAGGAACAGTCGCACAGATACGCAGTATTTT. This translates into CASTRNSRTDTQYF. This chain links TRBV2 with TRBJ2-3; D gene ambiguous. The germline V gene has CDR1 SNHLY and CDR2 FYNNEI. V gave up 7 bases and J gave up 1 base, with 12 bases separating them. This CDR3 comprises 14 residues.

This clonotype has at least ten counts. The chain joins TRBV20-1 to TRBJ2-3; a possible D gene is TRBD2 (7 bases). Between the trimmed V and J ends, which lost 6 bases and 6 bases, there was a span of 22 bases. The CDR3 has 15 residues. Germline-derived CDR1 and CDR2 are DFQATT and SNEGSKA (reference sequence). The chain's CDR3 is CSAKDPGGLWDTQYF. CDR3 bases: TGCAGTGCAAAAGACCCGGGGGGCCTGTGGGATACGCAGTATTTT.

J is TRBJ2-3 and V is TRBV28; maybe TRBD2 (6 bases). V was shortened by 3 bases and J by 7 bases, with 8 bases between the two germline ends. This CDR3 spans 12 amino acids. Germline CDR1 is MDHEN and CDR2 is SYDVKM. The CDR3 DNA reads TGTGCCAGCAGTTTGGAGGGAAATACGCAGTATTTT. Translating gives CASSLEGNTQYF.

This clonotype was seen repeatedly, ten times or more. The V call is TRBV27, the J call TRBJ2-3; the D gene is possibly TRBD1 (5 bases). Deletions cut 2 bases from V and 5 bases from J, with 8 bases between. The CDR3 has 13 amino acids. The V gene's germline CDR1 is MNHEY and CDR2 SMNVEV (reference sequence). The CDR3 DNA reads as TGTGCCAGCAGTTTAAGGGGTCAAGATACGCAGTATTTT. Translating gives CASSLRGQDTQYF.

This clonotype was recorded many times. The V and J genes are TRBV11-2 and TRBJ1-3; D perhaps matches TRBD1 (5 bases). The CDR3 is made up of 13 amino acids. CDR1 and CDR2 (germline): SGHAT, FQNNGV. Trimming left V 1 base short and J 5 bases short, with 6 bases between. The CDR3 spells CASSLGTRNTIYF. The CDR3 nucleotides read TGTGCCAGCAGCTTAGGGACACGAAACACCATATATTTT.

The table lists this clonotype with many counts. The chain combines TRBV12-3 or TRBV12-4 with TRBJ2-5; TRBD2 matches 14 bases. This CDR3 region has 14 residues. The ends lost 9 bases at V and 5 bases at J; junction bases unmatched: 5. The CDR3 DNA sequence: TGTGCCAGTCGACTAGCGGGGGGGATCGAGACCCAGTACTTC. Amino acids: CASRLAGGIETQYF.

V gene TRBV25-1 combines with J gene TRBJ1-1; D is possibly TRBD1 (5 bases). Trimming cost V 6 bases and J 10 bases, with 15 bases left between them. In germline, CDR1 is MGHDK, CDR2 SYGVNS. The CDR3 length is 12 residues. The CDR3 nucleotides are TGTGCCAGCAGACGCGACAGAAGAGGAGCTTTCTTT. This encodes CASRRDRRGAFF.

The sample holds a few counts of this clonotype. This chain uses TRBV5-6 with TRBJ1-1; tentatively, D is TRBD1 (5 bases). The CDR3 has 14 amino acids. The V end lost 4 bases, the J end lost 1 base, and 11 bases lay between the germline ends. Per germline, CDR1 SGHDT and CDR2 YYEEEE. The DNA for the CDR3 is TGTGCCAGCAGCCAGGTCGACAGGAACACTGAAGCTTTCTTT. Its translation: CASSQVDRNTEAFF. Full variable domain (rest looked up from reference TRBV5-6 and TRBJ1-1): DAGVTQSPTHLIKTRGQQVTLRCSPKSGHDTVSWYQQALGQGPQFIFQYYEEEERQRGNFPDRFSGHQFPNYSSELNVNALLLGDSALYLCASSQVDRNTEAFFGQGTRLTVV.